This T cell receptor beta chain comes out of a study of T cells in Graves' hyperthyroidism and ophthalmopathy. Overall study results and limits: Peripheral blood also featured most of the thyroid clonotypes expanded above 0.001.

In patients aged 18 to 65, hyperthyroidism was newly diagnosed, with duration under 2 months. For the diagnoses, clinical symptoms, serum thyroxine and TRAb, thyroid ultrasound and orbital computed tomography were used. Researchers took RNA transcripts and amplified the TCR beta CDR3 regions from them. The study used the HTBI primer set for a first-round RT-PCR of the TCR CDR3. One entry per CDR3 protein results from TCRdb running MiXCR on the multiplex PCR reads. The sample holds a few hundred thousand distinct CDR3 sequences; roughly 46% are singletons and the top ten take approximately 8.4%. In germline, CDR1 is LGHNA, CDR2 YNFKEQ. This CDR3 contains 15 residues. J lost 7 bases, V lost 0 bases, and 4 bases had no gene match. As to this clonotype: What it binds is unknown.

The receptor was isolated from a young woman with Graves' hyperthyroidism. V and J are TRBV4-2 and TRBJ2-7, with 12 bases fitting TRBD2. The specimen was peripheral blood or thyroid tissue (not recorded which). This CDR3 reads CASSQETSGRGEQYF. As DNA, the CDR3 is TGTGCCAGCAGCCAAGAGACTAGCGGGAGAGGGGAGCAGTACTTC.